The 24 T cell receptor beta chains listed next were all sequenced from one sample in a study of T-cell memory formation after mild COVID-19. TCRdb used MiXCR to reprocess the 5' RACE reads, holding one entry per CDR3 protein. The sample shows 180,000 or so distinct CDR3 sequences, about 9.9% of them seen only once. Sequenced sample: PBMCs or a T cell subset sorted from them (not recorded which). The receptors were gathered from a man aged 18-30 years who had mild COVID-19 (a few samples of this study predate the infection). Cell type and time point are not known.

This clonotype was seen more than once but under ten times. The chain is built from TRBV20-1 and TRBJ1-1; D remains unclear. CDR1 and CDR2 (germline): DFQATT, SNEGSKA (reference sequence). V was shortened by 0 bases and J by 8 bases, with 13 bases between the two germline ends. This CDR3 region has 13 residues. The CDR3 bases are TGCAGTGCTAGAGATATCCGGACGGAGGAAGCTTTCTTT. This translates into CSARDIRTEEAFF.

This clonotype was seen more than once but under ten times. The chain couples TRBV5-1 to TRBJ2-5; D might be TRBD2 (6 bases). Germline V gives CDR1 SGHRS, CDR2 YFSETQ. V was clipped by 4 bases and J by 2 bases, with 21 bases between them. The CDR3 is 17 residues long. The CDR3 DNA reads TGCGCCAGCAGCAGAGACGGATCGGGGGTGCCACAAGAGACCCAGTACTTC. Translating it yields CASSRDGSGVPQETQYF.

This sequence joins TRBV5-1 and TRBJ1-3; possibly TRBD1 for D (6 bases). The CDR3 covers 15 residues. Germline values: CDR1 SGHRS, CDR2 YFSETQ. With 3 bases removed from V and 1 base from J, the gap between germline ends came to 11 bases. CDR3 in amino acids: CASSSQTGSGNTIYF. The CDR3 DNA reads as TGCGCCAGCAGCTCCCAAACAGGGTCTGGAAACACCATATATTTT.

This clonotype was counted a few times. The V gene is TRBV10-3, the J gene TRBJ1-6; TRBD1 matches at 7 bases. This CDR3 spans 14 amino acids. Germline V gene lookup returns CDR1 ENHRY and CDR2 SYGVKD. V lost 4 bases and J lost 8; bases outside the gene matches: 5. DNA for the CDR3: TGTGCCATCAGTGGACAGGGCCTGGATTCACCCCTCCACTTT. Translated: CAISGQGLDSPLHF.

The gene calls are TRBV5-1 and TRBJ2-1; the D gene is possibly TRBD2 (6 bases). This CDR3 comprises 13 residues. V was pared by 7 bases and J by 10 bases, with 18 bases between. Germline lookup yields CDR1 SGHRS and CDR2 YFSETQ. CDR3 residues: CASGPGWEEEQFF. CDR3 bases: TGCGCCAGCGGGCCAGGGTGGGAGGAAGAGCAGTTCTTC.

This clonotype showed up just a few times. The V and J genes are TRBV7-2 and TRBJ2-5; D call uncertain. Germline assignment: CDR1 SGHTA and CDR2 FQGNSA. The CDR3 sequence is 13 residues long. The germline V and J ends were trimmed by 4 bases and 1 base, with 7 bases remaining between them. CDR3 protein: CASSYGTQETQYF. The CDR3 region has the DNA TGTGCCAGCAGCTATGGTACCCAAGAGACCCAGTACTTC.

This rearrangement joins TRBV28 to TRBJ2-5; a possible D gene is TRBD2 (5 bases). The CDR3 length is 13 residues. The germline gives CDR1 MDHEN, CDR2 SYDVKM. V gave up 3 bases and J gave up 6 bases, with 11 bases separating them. Here the CDR3 DNA reads TGTGCCAGCAGTTTTTCCTGGAGGCAGACCCAGTACTTC. It codes for CASSFSWRQTQYF.

This clonotype was recorded many times. The CDR3 DNA reads as TGTGCCAGCAGTTTCCAGGGGACCTACACTGAAGCTTTCTTT. Residues: CASSFQGTYTEAFF. The rearrangement links TRBV27 to TRBJ1-1; D is possibly TRBD1 (6 bases). The CDR3 length is 14 residues. V gave up 3 bases and J gave up 3 bases, with 11 bases separating them. Germline loops: CDR1 MNHEY, CDR2 SMNVEV (reference sequence).

There are a few counts of this clonotype. The chain joins TRBV9 to TRBJ2-2; TRBD1 matches 7 bases. CDR1 and CDR2 from the germline V gene are SGDLS and YYNGEE. The J segment lost 4 bases and the V segment lost 1 base, leaving 4 bases of the junction unmatched. The CDR3 is made up of 15 amino acids. CDR3 sequence: CASSVMGQLTGELFF. The CDR3 coding sequence is TGTGCCAGCAGCGTAATGGGACAGCTCACCGGGGAGCTGTTTTTT.

This clonotype showed up many times. The rearrangement links TRBV3-1 to TRBJ2-1; either TRBD1 or TRBD2 may fit D (5 bases each). Germline V gives CDR1 LGHDT, CDR2 YNNKEL (reference sequence). This CDR3 region has 13 residues. Trimming stripped 2 bases from V and 15 bases from J, with 17 bases between. This chain's CDR3 is CASSQNLGDRWFF. The DNA of the CDR3 is TGTGCCAGCAGCCAAAACTTGGGGGACCGTTGGTTCTTC.

This clonotype was picked up many times. This chain uses TRBV4-3 with TRBJ1-4; the D gene is possibly TRBD1 (5 bases). Germline lookup yields CDR1 LGHNA and CDR2 YSLEER. The CDR3 runs to 16 residues. Trimming pared 1 base from V and 7 bases from J, leaving 16 bases between. The CDR3 is CASSQVGGGLIEKLFF. The CDR3 DNA reads TGCGCCAGCAGCCAAGTTGGGGGAGGACTGATTGAAAAACTGTTTTTT.

This clonotype has a handful of counts. The V and J genes are TRBV5-4 and TRBJ2-1, with no clear D. Looked up from germline, CDR1 is SGHNT and CDR2 is YYREEE (reference sequence). V was trimmed by 4 bases and J by 6 bases, leaving 14 bases between them. The CDR3 is made up of 14 amino acids. The CDR3 protein is CASSLRVAANEQFF. The CDR3 region has the DNA TGTGCCAGCAGCCTCCGGGTAGCTGCCAATGAGCAGTTCTTC.

This clonotype was counted between two and nine times. The chain employs TRBV12-3 or TRBV12-4 and TRBJ2-2, with a possible D match to TRBD1 (6 bases). Trimming removed 4 bases from V and 6 bases from J, with 18 bases in between. The length of the CDR3 is 16 residues. The DNA of the CDR3 is TGTGCCAGCAGTTCCACAGGGTTTCCTTCTCCCGGGGAGCTGTTTTTT. Translated: CASSSTGFPSPGELFF.

This clonotype turned up a few times. The chain links TRBV7-9 to TRBJ1-2, with D uncertain. There are 12 residues in the CDR3. Germline CDR1 reads SEHNR; CDR2 reads FQNEAQ (reference sequence). The V end was cut by 1 base, the J end by 8 bases, with 8 bases between. The CDR3 region is CASSLGQPGYTF. The CDR3 region has the DNA TGTGCCAGCAGCTTAGGCCAGCCGGGCTACACCTTC.

The J gene is TRBJ2-2, the V gene TRBV12-3 or TRBV12-4; 8 bases fit TRBD2. V lost 5 bases, J lost 2 bases, and 7 bases stayed unmatched. The CDR3 has 16 residues. The CDR3 reads CASSPNSGANTGELFF. CDR3 nucleotide sequence: TGTGCCAGCAGTCCGAATAGCGGGGCAAACACCGGGGAGCTGTTTTTT.

This clonotype was detected only a few times. The chain has TRBV5-1 and TRBJ2-5; 9 bases are shared with TRBD2. J lost 3 bases, V lost 5 bases, and 5 bases had no gene match. CDR1 is SGHRS and CDR2 is YFSETQ in the germline V gene. The CDR3 covers 14 residues. Written as DNA, the CDR3 is TGCGCCAGCAGGGCCTCTAGCGGGGAAGAGACCCAGTACTTC. It is translated as CASRASSGEETQYF.

This sequence joins TRBV5-1 and TRBJ2-4; a weak D match, TRBD1 (6 bases). Per the germline V gene, CDR1 is SGHRS and CDR2 is YFSETQ. There are 14 residues in the CDR3. Trimming took 0 bases from V and 4 from J, leaving 8 bases between them. The CDR3 here is CASSLGTAKNIQYF. DNA of the CDR3: TGCGCCAGCAGCTTGGGGACAGCAAAAAACATTCAGTACTTC.

The chain uses TRBV10-3 and TRBJ2-2, with TRBD1 matching over 7 bases. Per the germline V gene, CDR1 is ENHRY and CDR2 is SYGVKD. The CDR3 covers 16 residues. Trimming removed 6 bases from V and 0 bases from J; junction bases left unmatched: 7. CDR3 loop: CAISGSDRANTGELFF. DNA of the CDR3: TGTGCCATCAGCGGTAGTGACAGGGCGAACACCGGGGAGCTGTTTTTT.

This sequence joins TRBV10-3 and TRBJ2-2; D uncertain. V lost 0 bases and J lost 1, with 3 bases in between. The CDR3 sequence is 14 residues long. Germline-derived CDR1 and CDR2 are ENHRY and SYGVKD. The CDR3 here is CAISESLNTGELFF. DNA of the CDR3: TGTGCCATCAGTGAGTCGCTGAACACCGGGGAGCTGTTTTTT.

The rearrangement links TRBV20-1 to TRBJ2-3; 12 bases map to TRBD2. In germline, CDR1 is DFQATT, CDR2 SNEGSKA (reference sequence). There are 16 residues in the CDR3. Trimming took 0 bases from V and 5 from J; bases not matched to a gene: 6. In DNA, the CDR3 is TGCAGTGCTAGAGACCCTCTAGCGGGGGGGGTAGATACGCAGTATTTT. Amino acid sequence: CSARDPLAGGVDTQYF.

J is TRBJ2-3 and V is TRBV7-3; D ambiguous. Germline loops: CDR1 SGHTA, CDR2 FQGTGA. This CDR3 has 15 residues. Trimming cost V 5 bases and J 7 bases, with 19 bases left between them. Here the CDR3 reads CASSLRPDSEYTQYF. As DNA, the CDR3 is TGTGCCAGCAGCCTAAGGCCAGACTCCGAATATACGCAGTATTTT.

The sample holds many counts of this clonotype. This chain connects TRBV5-6 to TRBJ2-1, with 7 nucleotides matching TRBD2. Trimming removed 3 bases from V and 3 bases from J; junction bases left unmatched: 9. Per the germline V gene, CDR1 is SGHDT and CDR2 is YYEEEE. The CDR3 has 16 amino acids. CDR3 loop: CASSSNTRGDYNEQFF. The CDR3 DNA follows: TGTGCCAGCAGCTCAAATACACGGGGGGACTACAATGAGCAGTTCTTC.

There are a few counts of this clonotype. The V and J genes are TRBV3-1 and TRBJ1-2; D gene ambiguous. Per germline, CDR1 LGHDT and CDR2 YNNKEL (reference sequence). V was cut by 6 bases and J by 6 bases, with 14 bases left in between. There are 13 residues in the CDR3. DNA for the CDR3: TGTGCCAGCAGGTCGCCTTTGGGCCATGGCTACACCTTC. Encoded protein: CASRSPLGHGYTF.

This clonotype has only a few counts. This chain links TRBV5-6 with TRBJ2-7, with D uncertain. The CDR3 spans 13 residues. V shed 1 base and J shed 7 bases, with 12 bases lying between them. CDR1 is SGHDT, CDR2 YYEEEE, per germline. In DNA, the CDR3 is TGTGCCAGCAGCTTGACACACGGTGGGGAGCAGTACGTC. Its protein is CASSLTHGGEQYV.